Listed below are T cell receptor beta chains from one sample, sequenced in a study of blood T cell repertoires in COVID-19. Using immunoSEQ multiplex PCR, the repertoire was profiled, and TCRdb retains in-frame clones only, with some absent. The table includes around 99,000 clones, roughly 84% detected once. Sequencing was carried out using peripheral blood. These receptors all stem from a woman in her forties or fifties with acute or convalescent COVID-19. Both conserved end residues are trimmed from each CDR3. D genes are given only for firm matches.

V gene	D gene	J gene	CDR3 protein
TRBV5-5	.	TRBJ1-4	ASSGSDLAREKLF
TRBV6-6	.	TRBJ2-7	ASRRGYEQY
TRBV19	TRBD2	TRBJ2-3	ASSITNSGGTDTQY
TRBV5-1	TRBD1	TRBJ2-5	ASSLGTGATETQY
TRBV6-5	.	TRBJ2-5	ASSRPATQRETQY
TRBV14	.	TRBJ2-7	ASSQGQARQY
TRBV19	TRBD2	TRBJ2-2	ASSIFKLAGVLTGELF
TRBV12-5	TRBD1	TRBJ1-1	ASAGQGLGNTEAF
TRBV5-1	TRBD1	TRBJ2-3	ASSPQTGGRTDTQY
TRBV6-6	.	TRBJ1-1	ASSPSFTGIAGTEAF
TRBV27	.	TRBJ1-2	ASSSYMKTGRGESYYGYT
TRBV6-5	TRBD1	TRBJ2-2	ASRDRDPGELF
TRBV27	.	TRBJ1-6	ASSWGGPSASPLH
TRBV4-1	TRBD2	TRBJ2-1	ASSQTGGLQNEQF
TRBV5-1	.	TRBJ2-1	ASSPTGFSYNEQF
TRBV7-3	.	TRBJ2-7	ASSLGREHEQY
TRBV9	.	TRBJ2-1	ASSGRLGGARHEQF
TRBV5-1	.	TRBJ2-3	ASSLGGPLTDTQY
TRBV6-5	.	TRBJ1-1	ASSYSFNNMNTEAF
TRBV9	TRBD1	TRBJ1-2	ASSPRQGNYGYT
TRBV3-1/TRBV3-2	TRBD1	TRBJ1-2	ASSLGRGIMAGYT
TRBV15	.	TRBJ1-1	ATSREGRRAF
TRBV5-1	TRBD2	TRBJ2-5	ASGGLAGMETQY
TRBV13	TRBD1	TRBJ2-7	ASSSGQTYEQY
TRBV4-2	TRBD1	TRBJ1-1	ASSQDLYDRGRLNTEAF